This passage covers 9 T cell receptor beta chains from one sample sequenced in a study of cytotoxic CD8 clonotypes in ibrutinib-treated CLL. TCRdb keeps only in-frame clones here, not all; method: immunoSEQ multiplex PCR. The sample carries around 300,000 clones, roughly 80% recorded once. The material sequenced was PBMCs, taken before ibrutinib treatment. These receptors came from a human donor with chronic lymphocytic leukemia.

In its sample, this clone was seen a few times. The CDR3 region has the DNA TGTGCCAGCAGTCCCGTGGTAGCGGGAGCCTACGAGCAGTACTTC. It yields the protein CASSPVVAGAYEQYF. The rearrangement uses TRBV7-9 and TRBJ2-7; 9 bases fit TRBD2. The V segment lost 6 bases and the J segment 2 bases; nucleotides outside the gene matches: 8. This CDR3 has 15 residues. Germline CDR1 SEHNR, CDR2 FQNEAQ (reference sequence).

The chain joins TRBV9 to TRBJ2-2; 7 bases align to TRBD1. Germline CDR1 is SGDLS and CDR2 is YYNGEE. The CDR3 sequence is 18 residues long. With 3 bases clipped from V and 2 bases from J, the junction kept 13 bases outside the gene matches. The CDR3 DNA reads TGTGCCAGCAGCGCAAAGAACAGGGGCGTAAAAAACACCGGGGAGCTGTTTTTT. Protein product: CASSAKNRGVKNTGELFF. Combining the CDR3 with reference TRBV9 and TRBJ2-2 gives the whole variable domain DSGVTQTPKHLITATGQRVTLRCSPRSGDLSVYWYQQSLDQGLQFLIQYYNGEERAKGNILERFSAQQFPDLHSELNLSSLELGDSALYFCASSAKNRGVKNTGELFFGEGSRLTVL.

The chain is built from TRBV29-1 and TRBJ1-3, with a weak D call TRBD1 (5 bases). Germline V lookup: CDR1 SQVTM, CDR2 ANQGSEA. The CDR3 is 13 amino acids. V was pared by 8 bases and J by 8 bases, with 19 bases between. The CDR3: CSLRRGGSDTIYF. CDR3 nucleotide sequence: TGCAGCCTGCGGAGGGGCGGTAGCGACACCATATATTTT. Combining the CDR3 with reference TRBV29-1 and TRBJ1-3 gives the whole variable domain SAVISQKPSRDICQRGTSLTIQCQVDSQVTMMFWYRQQPGQSLTLIATANQGSEATYESGFVIDKFPISRPNLTFSTLTVSNMSPEDSSIYLCSLRRGGSDTIYFGEGSWLTVV.

DNA for the CDR3: TGTGCCAGCAGCTCCAAACCAGGACAGAACAATGAGCAGTTCTTC. Its protein is CASSSKPGQNNEQFF. The chain couples TRBV5-4 to TRBJ2-1, with D maybe TRBD1 (6 bases). The CDR3 totals 15 residues. CDR1 and CDR2 (germline): SGHNT, YYREEE (reference sequence). V was clipped by 3 bases and J by 5 bases, with 15 bases between them.

This rearrangement joins TRBV5-1 to TRBJ2-1, with D perhaps TRBD1 (6 bases). The CDR3 sequence is 17 residues long. V was clipped by 0 bases and J by 5 bases, with 18 bases between them. CDR1 and CDR2 from the germline V gene are SGHRS and YFSETQ. CDR3 protein: CASSLAVVQGINNEQFF. The CDR3 DNA follows: TGCGCCAGCAGCTTGGCAGTGGTTCAGGGGATTAACAATGAGCAGTTCTTC.

This clone was picked up a small number of times. The CDR3 here is CASSFSLAPGTDTQYF. For the CDR3, the DNA is TGTGCCAGCAGTTTTAGTCTAGCGCCTGGCACAGATACGCAGTATTTT. The chain recombines TRBV28 with TRBJ2-3; possible D gene TRBD2, 6 bases. This CDR3 has 16 residues. Germline V gene data show CDR1 as MDHEN and CDR2 as SYDVKM. The V end lost 3 bases, the J end lost 1 base, and 14 bases lay between the germline ends.

This clone came up a few times. The V and J genes are TRBV6-1 and TRBJ2-4, with D perhaps TRBD2 (5 bases). The CDR3 is made up of 15 amino acids. Germline V CDR1 and CDR2: MNHNS, SASEGT. The V gene lost 1 base and the J gene lost 7 bases, with 14 bases spanning the gap. The CDR3 loop reads CASSEGVEEGNIQYF. The DNA of the CDR3 is TGTGCCAGCAGTGAAGGGGTGGAGGAAGGGAACATTCAGTACTTC.

This rearrangement joins TRBV19 to TRBJ1-3; 11 bases line up with TRBD1. The V gene end was trimmed by 9 bases and the J gene end by 6 bases; junction bases not matched to a gene: 4. The CDR3 runs 13 residues. Germline V gene sequence: CDR1 LNHDA, CDR2 SQIVND (reference sequence). Written as DNA, the CDR3 is TGTGCCAGAAGGACAGGGGGCATAAACACCATATATTTT. Translated: CARRTGGINTIYF.

V is TRBV4-3 and J is TRBJ1-1, with D possibly TRBD1 on 5 matching bases. This CDR3 spans 16 amino acids. V was shortened by 0 bases and J by 2 bases, with 13 bases between the two germline ends. Germline CDR1 and CDR2: LGHNA and YSLEER. CDR3 residues: CASSQDRGGLNTEAFF. CDR3 in DNA: TGCGCCAGCAGCCAAGATAGGGGAGGGTTAAACACTGAAGCTTTCTTT.